A single sample gave rise to the 20 T cell receptor beta chains below, sequenced in a study of PD-1 blockade in classical Hodgkin lymphoma. Each and every patient relapsed after autologous stem cell transplantation, and patients got differing brentuximab vedotin exposure. Isolated CD8+ T cells were derived from thawed PBMCs through magnetic negative selection. The repertoire was sequenced with immunoSEQ multiplex PCR; TCRdb's copy has only in-frame clones and lacks some. This sample carries under 5,500 clones, around 80% of them seen once, and the ten largest clones take under 30%. The sample consisted of CD8+ T cells from blood, taken at baseline. All receptors come from a human donor with classical Hodgkin lymphoma.

This clone was counted only a few times. The V gene is TRBV9, the J gene TRBJ1-2, with 7 bases that match TRBD1. Germline V lookup: CDR1 SGDLS, CDR2 YYNGEE. The CDR3 is 12 residues long. J was trimmed by 4 bases and V by 6 bases; bases with no gene match: 3. DNA for the CDR3: TGTGCCAGCAACCGACAGGGCTATGGCTACACCTTC. It specifies CASNRQGYGYTF.

The chain combines TRBV4-3 with TRBJ2-7, with D tentatively TRBD1 (6 bases). Trimming pared 1 base from V and 4 bases from J, leaving 14 bases between. Germline assignment: CDR1 LGHNA and CDR2 YSLEER. This CDR3 is built from 15 residues. The CDR3 loop is CASSQGPTGPYEQYF. DNA of the CDR3: TGCGCCAGCAGCCAAGGCCCCACAGGGCCTTACGAGCAGTACTTC.

The chain links TRBV5-4 to TRBJ2-7, with D unclear. This CDR3 has 15 amino acids. Germline loops: CDR1 SGHNT, CDR2 YYREEE (reference sequence). Trimming removed 4 bases from V and 6 bases from J, with 20 bases in between. CDR3 DNA: TGTGCCAGCAGCCAAGATTCGGGCAGAACCTGCGAGCAGTACTTC. It specifies CASSQDSGRTCEQYF.

This chain connects TRBV7-8 to TRBJ2-1; TRBD1 aligns across 9 bases. Losses at the gene ends were 5 bases for V and 8 bases for J; bases not matched to a gene: 16. The CDR3 is made up of 17 amino acids. Germline CDR1 and CDR2: SGHVS and FQNEAQ. CDR3 region: CASSPMAPGQGIHEQFF. The CDR3 bases are TGTGCCAGCAGCCCAATGGCTCCGGGACAGGGAATCCATGAGCAGTTCTTC.

The J gene is TRBJ2-6, the V gene TRBV2; D could derive from TRBD1 or TRBD2 (5 bases each). The CDR3 spans 22 residues. Germline V gene lookup returns CDR1 SNHLY and CDR2 FYNNEI. With 2 bases removed from V and 0 bases from J, the gap between germline ends came to 26 bases. The CDR3 coding sequence is TGTGCCAGCAGTGAATGGTCAACCCCGACCGCCGGGGACCTCTCTGGGGCCAACGTCCTGACTTTC. Translated: CASSEWSTPTAGDLSGANVLTF.

The chain combines TRBV28 with TRBJ2-6; possibly TRBD1 or TRBD2 for D (5 bases each). The V gene's germline CDR1 is MDHEN and CDR2 SYDVKM. Deletions cut 0 bases from V and 12 bases from J, with 15 bases between. The CDR3 runs 15 residues. The CDR3, as DNA: TGTGCCAGCAGTTTATGGTCCGGGACCGAAGGCGTCCTGACTTTC. This gives the protein CASSLWSGTEGVLTF. Using reference TRBV28 and TRBJ2-6 for the parts outside the CDR3, the full variable domain is DVKVTQSSRYLVKRTGEKVFLECVQDMDHENMFWYRQDPGLGLRLIYFSYDVKMKEKGDIPEGYSVSREKKERFSLILESASTNQTSMYLCASSLWSGTEGVLTFGAGSRLTVL.

The V and J genes are TRBV5-6 and TRBJ2-7, with D unclear. CDR1 and CDR2 from the germline V gene are SGHDT and YYEEEE. The CDR3 runs 14 residues. The germline V and J ends were trimmed by 0 bases and 3 bases, with 10 bases remaining between them. The CDR3 region has the DNA TGTGCCAGCAGCTTGGGGGCAGGATTCTACGAGCAGTACTTC. This gives the protein CASSLGAGFYEQYF.

This clone was recorded only once. The chain employs TRBV5-1 and TRBJ2-7; 10 positions agree with TRBD1. The germline V gene has CDR1 SGHRS and CDR2 YFSETQ. J gave up 0 bases and V 4 bases, and 4 bases lay outside the gene matches. The CDR3 is 15 residues long. The CDR3 coding sequence is TGCGCCAGCAGCGAGTGGACAGGGGGCTCCTACGAGCAGTACTTC. Protein sequence: CASSEWTGGSYEQYF. Full variable domain (outside the CDR3, taken from reference TRBV5-1 and TRBJ2-7): KAGVTQTPRYLIKTRGQQVTLSCSPISGHRSVSWYQQTPGQGLQFLFEYFSETQRNKGNFPGRFSGRQFSNSRSEMNVSTLELGDSALYLCASSEWTGGSYEQYFGPGTRLTVT.

The chain couples TRBV28 to TRBJ1-1; the D is unclear. The CDR3 covers 15 residues. V was trimmed by 6 bases and J by 1 base, leaving 15 bases between them. CDR1 and CDR2 (germline): MDHEN, SYDVKM. CDR3 DNA: TGTGCCAGCAGCCCCAACCCTCTTCCGAACACTGAAGCTTTCTTT. As protein: CASSPNPLPNTEAFF.

V usage is TRBV27 and J usage is TRBJ2-1; possibly TRBD1 for D (6 bases). Germline V lookup: CDR1 MNHEY, CDR2 SMNVEV (reference sequence). This CDR3 region has 11 residues. Trimming removed 7 bases from V and 7 bases from J, with 8 bases in between. The CDR3 DNA follows: TGTGCCAGCACCCAGGGGAATGAGCAGTTCTTC. Translation: CASTQGNEQFF.

This clone was counted a single time. The V gene is TRBV9, the J gene TRBJ2-7, with D possibly being TRBD2 (5 bases). The CDR3 spans 13 residues. Germline CDR1 SGDLS, CDR2 YYNGEE. Deletions cut 1 base from V and 4 bases from J, with 9 bases between. The DNA for the CDR3 is TGTGCCAGCAGCGTATCCGGGGATTACGAGCAGTACTTC. Its protein product is CASSVSGDYEQYF.

This chain links TRBV27 with TRBJ1-4, with D possibly TRBD1 on 6 matching bases. The germline V gene has CDR1 MNHEY and CDR2 SMNVEV (reference sequence). This CDR3 has 12 amino acids. V was cut by 4 bases and J by 13 bases, with 13 bases left in between. The CDR3 DNA reads TGTGCCAGCAGTTCAACAGGGTTGGGACTGTTTTTT. Residues: CASSSTGLGLFF. Full variable domain (missing parts from reference TRBV27 and TRBJ1-4): EAQVTQNPRYLITVTGKKLTVTCSQNMNHEYMSWYRQDPGLGLRQIYYSMNVEVTDKGDVPEGYKVSRKEKRNFPLILESPSPNQTSLYFCASSSTGLGLFFGSGTQLSVL.

This clone showed up just once. The chain carries TRBV6-5 and TRBJ1-4; tentative D call: TRBD1 (6 bases). Trimming shortened V by 6 bases and J by 4 bases, and 15 bases separated the two germline ends. The CDR3 sequence is 15 residues long. The germline gives CDR1 MNHEY, CDR2 SVGAGI. For the CDR3, the DNA is TGTGCCAGCAGCCCACAGGGAATCGTTAATGAAAAACTGTTTTTT. It yields the protein CASSPQGIVNEKLFF.

This clone is large in the sample. V is TRBV5-1 and J is TRBJ2-5; 11 positions match TRBD2. CDR1 and CDR2 from the germline V gene are SGHRS and YFSETQ. The CDR3 length is 15 residues. With V trimmed by 4 bases and J by 1 base, 3 bases remained unmatched. CDR3 nucleotide sequence: TGCGCCAGCAGCGAGGGACTAGCGGCCCAAGAGACCCAGTACTTC. Its protein product is CASSEGLAAQETQYF.

The V call is TRBV7-2, the J call TRBJ2-1; D uncertain. This CDR3 is 15 amino acids long. The V gene lost 1 base and the J gene lost 0 bases, with 7 bases spanning the gap. Germline-derived CDR1 and CDR2 are SGHTA and FQGNSA. The CDR3 bases are TGTGCCAGCAGCTTAGGGGGAATCTCCTACAATGAGCAGTTCTTC. Residues: CASSLGGISYNEQFF.

The chain couples TRBV28 to TRBJ2-7, with D uncertain. V dropped 5 bases and J dropped 3 bases, with 11 bases sitting between them. In germline, CDR1 is MDHEN, CDR2 SYDVKM. The CDR3 contains 13 residues. In DNA form, the CDR3 reads TGTGCCAGCAGTAAGGGTTTTGGCTACGAGCAGTACTTC. It translates to CASSKGFGYEQYF.

The chain couples TRBV9 to TRBJ2-3; D perhaps matches TRBD1 (6 bases). The CDR3 covers 17 residues. CDR1 and CDR2 from the germline V gene are SGDLS and YYNGEE. The V end lost 0 bases, the J end lost 0 bases, and 14 bases lay between the germline ends. CDR3 amino acids: CASSVEGTSFSTDTQYF. For the CDR3, the DNA is TGTGCCAGCAGCGTAGAAGGGACAAGTTTTAGCACAGATACGCAGTATTTT.

The chain carries TRBV5-4 and TRBJ2-5; tentatively, D is TRBD1 or TRBD2 (5 bases each). The CDR3 runs 14 residues. Germline V gives CDR1 SGHNT, CDR2 YYREEE (reference sequence). The ends were cut back, 2 bases at V and 5 bases at J, with 13 bases in the middle. The CDR3 spells CASSFWGEGETQYF. The CDR3 DNA sequence: TGTGCCAGCAGCTTTTGGGGCGAGGGGGAGACCCAGTACTTC.

This sequence joins TRBV11-1 and TRBJ2-5; 8 positions agree with TRBD2. The CDR3 covers 15 residues. The V gene's germline CDR1 is SGHAT and CDR2 FQDESV (reference sequence). After removal of 2 bases from V and 5 bases from J, the junction contained 7 bases not matched to a gene. The CDR3 coding sequence is TGTGCCAGCAGCTTAATGGCGGGAGGTCCGGAGACCCAGTACTTC. Its protein is CASSLMAGGPETQYF.

The J gene is TRBJ2-7, the V gene TRBV11-2, with 9 bases that match TRBD1. Germline V CDR1 and CDR2: SGHAT, FQNNGV. The trim removed 6 bases at V and 0 bases at J, leaving 9 bases unmatched. The CDR3 loop spans 16 amino acids. This chain's CDR3 is CASSLTGTGISYEQYF. CDR3 nucleotide sequence: TGTGCCAGCAGTTTAACCGGGACAGGGATCTCCTACGAGCAGTACTTC. The entire variable domain, with the rest obtained from reference TRBV11-2 and TRBJ2-7, is as follows: EAGVAQSPRYKIIEKRQSVAFWCNPISGHATLYWYQQILGQGPKLLIQFQNNGVVDDSQLPKDRFSAERLKGVDSTLKIQPAKLEDSAVYLCASSLTGTGISYEQYFGPGTRLTVT.